These 30 T cell receptor beta chains were sequenced from one sample in a study of OX40 agonist ivuxolimab in advanced cancers. Only in-frame clones appear in the TCRdb table, and some are missing; sequencing was by immunoSEQ multiplex PCR. The sample holds fewer than 90,000 clones; roughly 90% are singletons and the top ten take about 0.3%. This sample comprised CD4+ or CD8+ T cells sorted from blood, obtained in a trial of the OX40 agonist ivuxolimab. The receptors here all came from an adult with an advanced solid tumor such as melanoma, head and neck, liver or kidney cancer.

CDR3 sequence (DNA): TGTGCCAGCAGCTTAGGGGGAGCGGGAGGTTGGAATGAGCAGTTCTTC. Its translation: CASSLGGAGGWNEQFF. V is TRBV13 and J is TRBJ2-1; 9 bases map to TRBD2. CDR1 PRHDT and CDR2 FYEKMQ come from the germline V gene (reference sequence). Trimming at V came to 0 bases and at J to 7 bases, leaving 7 bases not matched to a gene. The CDR3 contains 16 residues. The whole variable domain, remainder taken from reference TRBV13 and TRBJ2-1, is AAGVIQSPRHLIKEKRETATLKCYPIPRHDTVYWYQQGPGQDPQFLISFYEKMQSDKGSIPDRFSAQQFSDYHSELNMSSLELGDSALYFCASSLGGAGGWNEQFFGPGTRLTVL.

V usage is TRBV7-2 and J usage is TRBJ2-2, with D maybe TRBD1 (6 bases). From germline, CDR1 is SGHTA and CDR2 FQGNSA. This CDR3 region has 13 residues. Trimming stripped 4 bases from V and 6 bases from J, with 9 bases between. The CDR3, as DNA: TGTGCCAGCAGCTGGGGGCGGGCCGGGGAGCTGTTTTTT. This translates into CASSWGRAGELFF.

The chain has TRBV30 and TRBJ2-7; 7 bases map to TRBD2. The CDR3 totals 13 residues. With V trimmed by 4 bases and J by 1 base, 4 bases remained unmatched. Looked up from germline, CDR1 is GTSNPN and CDR2 is SVGIG (reference sequence). Written as DNA, the CDR3 is TGTGCCTGGATTCGAGCGGGGTCCTACGAGCAGTACTTC. Residues: CAWIRAGSYEQYF.

The chain links TRBV5-5 to TRBJ1-6; TRBD1 aligns across 8 bases. After removal of 4 bases from V and 7 bases from J, the junction contained 4 bases not matched to a gene. CDR1 and CDR2 (germline): SGHKS, YYEKEE (reference sequence). The CDR3 sequence is 14 residues long. CDR3 DNA sequence: TGTGCCAGCAGCGCCGGGACAGGCAATTCACCCCTCCACTTT. Protein sequence: CASSAGTGNSPLHF.

To note about this clone: This CDR3 is also generated by other DNA sequences in the sample. The chain is built from TRBV11-2 and TRBJ1-2; D is undetermined. CDR1 is SGHAT, CDR2 FQNNGV, per germline. Trimming shortened V by 3 bases and J by 6 bases, and 5 bases separated the two germline ends. The CDR3 has 11 amino acids. The CDR3 here is CASSFRDGYTF. The CDR3 nucleotides read TGTGCCAGCAGCTTCCGAGATGGCTACACCTTC.

This clone showed up just once. The CDR3 region has the DNA TGTGCCAGCAGAACGTTGGGCAATGAGCAGTTCTTC. This encodes CASRTLGNEQFF. This chain joins TRBV6-6 and TRBJ2-1; D remains unclear. Trimming pared 6 bases from V and 6 bases from J, leaving 9 bases between. Looked up from germline, CDR1 is MNHNY and CDR2 is SVGAGI (reference sequence). This CDR3 comprises 12 residues.

This chain links TRBV25-1 with TRBJ2-3; no reliable D call. The CDR3 contains 13 residues. Trimming left V 7 bases short and J 1 base short, with 9 bases between. CDR1 is MGHDK and CDR2 is SYGVNS in the germline V gene. CDR3 in DNA: TGTGCCAGCATCATGTGGGGCACAGATACGCAGTATTTT. Its translation is CASIMWGTDTQYF.

This chain connects TRBV11-2 to TRBJ2-1; 7 positions agree with TRBD1. The V gene's germline CDR1 is SGHAT and CDR2 FQNNGV. Losses at the gene ends were 7 bases for V and 8 bases for J; bases not matched to a gene: 11. The CDR3 has 14 residues. CDR3 residues: CASTSTGRRYEQFF. DNA of the CDR3: TGTGCCAGCACCTCGACAGGGCGAAGGTATGAGCAGTTCTTC.

V is TRBV29-1 and J is TRBJ1-1; TRBD1 agrees at 7 bases. CDR1 and CDR2 from the germline V gene are SQVTM and ANQGSEA. V dropped 4 bases and J dropped 0; count of bases not matched to a gene: 11. The CDR3 covers 16 residues. CDR3 DNA sequence: TGCAGCGTTGGTCCTCGGCAGGGGGGTATGAACACTGAAGCTTTCTTT. Amino acids: CSVGPRQGGMNTEAFF.

The genes are TRBV5-1 and TRBJ2-2, with 7 bases lining up with TRBD1. This CDR3 spans 17 amino acids. With 4 bases clipped from V and 5 bases from J, the junction kept 14 bases outside the gene matches. The germline V gene encodes CDR1 SGHRS and CDR2 YFSETQ. The chain's CDR3 is CASSPPGQPFPTGELFF. For the CDR3, the DNA is TGCGCCAGCAGCCCGCCGGGACAGCCATTCCCTACCGGGGAGCTGTTTTTT.

The V gene is TRBV7-9, the J gene TRBJ2-1; the match to TRBD2 covers 10 bases. There are 15 residues in the CDR3. V shed 5 bases and J 7 bases; nucleotides not matched to a gene: 8. Per the germline V gene, CDR1 is SEHNR and CDR2 is FQNEAQ (reference sequence). For the CDR3, the DNA is TGTGCCAGCAGCCTTAGCGGGGGGATTGTAAATGAGCAGTTCTTC. As protein: CASSLSGGIVNEQFF.

The chain carries TRBV6-1 and TRBJ1-5; the D gene is possibly TRBD1 (6 bases). The germline V gene has CDR1 MNHNS and CDR2 SASEGT. The V gene lost 2 bases and the J gene lost 3 bases, with 20 bases spanning the gap. The CDR3 runs to 18 residues. The CDR3: CASSERGGRGGNNQPQHF. For the CDR3, the DNA is TGTGCCAGCAGTGAACGCGGGGGGCGAGGGGGTAACAATCAGCCCCAGCATTTT.

The genes are TRBV6-5 and TRBJ2-7; TRBD1 might be the D (5 bases). V was pared by 7 bases and J by 2 bases, with 12 bases between. The germline gives CDR1 MNHEY, CDR2 SVGAGI. The CDR3 is 13 amino acids. In nucleotides, the CDR3 is TGTGCCAGCACTAGGGGCAGTACCTACGAGCAGTACTTC. Amino acids: CASTRGSTYEQYF.

V and J are TRBV5-1 and TRBJ1-5, with D unclear. V was cut by 8 bases and J by 1 base, with 13 bases left in between. CDR3 length equals 14 residues. The V gene's germline CDR1 is SGHRS and CDR2 YFSETQ. As DNA, the CDR3 is TGCGCCAGGAACCGGAAGAACAGCAATCAGCCCCAGCATTTT. Encoded protein: CARNRKNSNQPQHF.

The chain couples TRBV23-1 to TRBJ2-5; TRBD1 aligns across 8 bases. TRBV23-1 is labeled an ORF, and its function is uncertain. This CDR3 comprises 18 residues. J was trimmed by 1 base and V by 4 bases; bases with no gene match: 14. The CDR3 DNA follows: TGCGCCAGCAGTCTGGAGGCTCGGGGACAGGCTAGCCAAGAGACCCAGTACTTC. Translated: CASSLEARGQASQETQYF.

The rearrangement uses TRBV11-2 and TRBJ2-3; D gene uncertain. Germline CDR1 and CDR2: SGHAT and FQNNGV. V lost 0 bases and J lost 5, with 9 bases in between. This CDR3 is built from 14 residues. CDR3 protein: CASSLDRKQDTQYF. DNA for the CDR3: TGTGCCAGCAGCTTAGATCGTAAGCAAGATACGCAGTATTTT.

This clone was seen a handful of times. The rearrangement links TRBV2 to TRBJ1-3; the D gene is possibly TRBD1 (5 bases). V dropped 6 bases and J dropped 2 bases, with 11 bases sitting between them. Germline V gene sequence: CDR1 SNHLY, CDR2 FYNNEI. The CDR3 sequence is 14 residues long. CDR3 region: CASRLRVAGNTIYF. The CDR3 bases are TGTGCCAGCAGGCTCAGGGTAGCTGGAAACACCATATATTTT.

The chain has TRBV5-1 and TRBJ2-7; D call uncertain. V was cut by 3 bases and J by 4 bases, with 8 bases left in between. The germline V gene has CDR1 SGHRS and CDR2 YFSETQ. The CDR3 runs to 12 residues. In DNA form, the CDR3 reads TGCGCCAGCAGCTCACCCGATTACGAGCAGTACTTC. Translated: CASSSPDYEQYF.

In this sample, this clone turned up a few times. The chain couples TRBV5-6 to TRBJ1-6, with TRBD1 matching over 7 bases. The CDR3 covers 14 residues. The germline gives CDR1 SGHDT, CDR2 YYEEEE. Losses at the gene ends were 4 bases for V and 9 bases for J; bases not matched to a gene: 7. CDR3 residues: CASSRRQGGSPLHF. The CDR3, as DNA: TGTGCCAGCAGCCGTCGACAGGGCGGTTCACCCCTCCACTTT.

Only one count was recorded for this clone. The rearrangement uses TRBV28 and TRBJ1-2; the match to TRBD1 covers 7 bases. This CDR3 is built from 12 residues. With 6 bases clipped from V and 3 bases from J, the junction kept 1 base outside the gene matches. Germline CDR1 reads MDHEN; CDR2 reads SYDVKM. The DNA of the CDR3 is TGTGCCAGCAGGGGACAGTACTATGGCTACACCTTC. Its translation is CASRGQYYGYTF.

This sequence joins TRBV15 and TRBJ2-7; 8 nucleotides agree with TRBD1. CDR1 is LNHNV and CDR2 is YYDKDF in the germline V gene (reference sequence). This CDR3 region has 19 residues. With 1 base clipped from V and 3 bases from J, the junction kept 17 bases outside the gene matches. The CDR3 spells CATSRGELLRGQGYYEQYF. CDR3 nucleotides: TGTGCCACCAGCAGAGGAGAATTACTACGCGGACAGGGCTACTACGAGCAGTACTTC.

The chain couples TRBV4-2 to TRBJ1-3; D remains unclear. The germline CDR1 and CDR2 sequences are LGHNA and YNFKEQ. This CDR3 is built from 15 residues. V was cut by 0 bases and J by 3 bases, with 9 bases left in between. The CDR3: CASSQERTFGNTIYF. As DNA, the CDR3 is TGTGCCAGCAGCCAAGAAAGGACCTTTGGAAACACCATATATTTT.

This clone has only one observation. V usage is TRBV5-4 and J usage is TRBJ1-1; tentative D call: TRBD1 (5 bases). The CDR3 is 14 amino acids. Trimming stripped 2 bases from V and 4 bases from J, with 12 bases between. Germline CDR1 is SGHNT and CDR2 is YYREEE (reference sequence). CDR3 residues: CASSFLGAPTEAFF. Written as DNA, the CDR3 is TGTGCCAGCAGCTTCCTAGGGGCACCCACTGAAGCTTTCTTT. The full variable domain, in which reference TRBV5-4 and TRBJ1-1 provide the parts outside the CDR3, is ETGVTQSPTHLIKTRGQQVTLRCSSQSGHNTVSWYQQALGQGPQFIFQYYREEENGRGNFPPRFSGLQFPNYSSELNVNALELDDSALYLCASSFLGAPTEAFFGQGTRLTVV.

The V gene is TRBV6-1, the J gene TRBJ2-5; TRBD1 aligns across 8 bases. The CDR3 covers 13 residues. V dropped 6 bases and J dropped 4; count of bases not matched to a gene: 4. In germline, CDR1 is MNHNS, CDR2 SASEGT. CDR3 nucleotides: TGTGCCAGCAGACAGGGGGTATTAGAGACCCAGTACTTC. It is translated as CASRQGVLETQYF.

The J gene is TRBJ2-5, the V gene TRBV5-4, with D perhaps matching TRBD2 (5 bases). The CDR3 length is 14 residues. With 4 bases removed from V and 2 bases from J, the gap between germline ends came to 12 bases. Germline-derived CDR1 and CDR2 are SGHNT and YYREEE (reference sequence). As DNA, the CDR3 is TGTGCCAGCAGCGCGCCGGGAAATCAAGAGACCCAGTACTTC. Its translation is CASSAPGNQETQYF.

The chain uses TRBV10-3 and TRBJ2-7; TRBD1 matches 9 bases. The V segment lost 3 bases and the J segment 3 bases; nucleotides outside the gene matches: 9. The CDR3 contains 16 residues. Looked up from germline, CDR1 is ENHRY and CDR2 is SYGVKD. The CDR3 is CAISENHGTGSYEQYF. CDR3 DNA sequence: TGTGCCATCAGTGAAAACCACGGGACAGGGAGCTACGAGCAGTACTTC.

This sequence joins TRBV5-1 and TRBJ1-3; D gene ambiguous. The V gene lost 0 bases and the J gene lost 0 bases, with 7 bases spanning the gap. CDR3 length: 15 amino acids. Germline assignment: CDR1 SGHRS and CDR2 YFSETQ. The CDR3 DNA reads as TGCGCCAGCAGCTTGGAGGCGGTCTCTGGAAACACCATATATTTT. This codes for CASSLEAVSGNTIYF. The full variable domain, rest sourced from reference TRBV5-1 and TRBJ1-3, is KAGVTQTPRYLIKTRGQQVTLSCSPISGHRSVSWYQQTPGQGLQFLFEYFSETQRNKGNFPGRFSGRQFSNSRSEMNVSTLELGDSALYLCASSLEAVSGNTIYFGEGSWLTVV.

The chain combines TRBV7-2 with TRBJ2-3, with D unresolved. The CDR3 consists of 14 residues. The germline V gene encodes CDR1 SGHTA and CDR2 FQGNSA. With 1 base removed from V and 1 base from J, the gap between germline ends came to 6 bases. Here the CDR3 reads CASSLVPGTDTQYF. CDR3 bases: TGTGCCAGCAGCTTAGTTCCGGGCACAGATACGCAGTATTTT.

The chain recombines TRBV19 with TRBJ1-4; TRBD1 might be the D (6 bases). Germline V lookup: CDR1 LNHDA, CDR2 SQIVND (reference sequence). V was shortened by 7 bases and J by 3 bases, with 15 bases between the two germline ends. The CDR3 is 15 residues long. The CDR3 DNA is TGTGCCAGTATGCCGGACAGCAGGGCTAATGAAAAACTGTTTTTT. This codes for CASMPDSRANEKLFF.

The sample holds one count of this clone. J is TRBJ2-3 and V is TRBV30; TRBD1 agrees at 9 bases. The V segment lost 2 bases and the J segment 1 base; nucleotides outside the gene matches: 4. There are 15 residues in the CDR3. Germline lookup yields CDR1 GTSNPN and CDR2 SVGIG (reference sequence). The CDR3 protein is CAWSPRTGGTDTQYF. CDR3 bases: TGTGCCTGGAGTCCCAGGACAGGGGGCACAGATACGCAGTATTTT. Filled out from reference TRBV30 and TRBJ2-3, the complete variable domain reads SQTIHQWPATLVQPVGSPLSLECTVEGTSNPNLYWYRQAAGRGLQLLFYSVGIGQISSEVPQNLSASRPQDRQFILSSKKLLLSDSGFYLCAWSPRTGGTDTQYFGPGTRLTVL.